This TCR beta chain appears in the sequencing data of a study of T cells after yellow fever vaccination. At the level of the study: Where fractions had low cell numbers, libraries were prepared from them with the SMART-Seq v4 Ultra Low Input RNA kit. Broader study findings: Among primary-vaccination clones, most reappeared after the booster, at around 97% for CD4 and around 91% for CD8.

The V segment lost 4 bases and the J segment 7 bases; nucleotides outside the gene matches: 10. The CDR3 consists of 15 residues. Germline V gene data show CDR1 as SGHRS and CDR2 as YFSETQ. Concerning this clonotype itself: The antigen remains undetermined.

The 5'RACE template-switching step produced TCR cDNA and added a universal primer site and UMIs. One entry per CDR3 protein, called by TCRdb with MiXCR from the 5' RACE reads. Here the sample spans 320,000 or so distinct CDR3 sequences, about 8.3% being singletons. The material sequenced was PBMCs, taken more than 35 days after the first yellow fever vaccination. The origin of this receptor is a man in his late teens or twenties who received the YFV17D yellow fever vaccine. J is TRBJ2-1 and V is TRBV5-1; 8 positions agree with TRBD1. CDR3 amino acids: CASSGGRTGINEQFF. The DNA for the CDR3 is TGCGCCAGCAGCGGGGGTAGGACAGGGATTAATGAGCAGTTCTTC.